These 9 T cell receptor beta chains were all obtained from the same sample, sequenced in a study of CD8 T cells in ankylosing spondylitis. TCRdb called the 5' RACE reads again in MiXCR, with one record for every CDR3 protein. The sample contains approximately 300,000 distinct CDR3 sequences, less than 25% of which appear only once. Sequenced sample: blood, either unsorted or a sorted T cell fraction (not recorded which). These receptors were collected from a female donor with ankylosing spondylitis or in good health (not recorded which).

V gene TRBV9 combines with J gene TRBJ2-1, with D tentatively TRBD1 or TRBD2 (5 bases each). Trimming took off 5 bases at V and 2 bases at J, with 14 bases between the two ends. The germline V gene has CDR1 SGDLS and CDR2 YYNGEE. The CDR3 covers 15 residues. The CDR3 region has the DNA TGTGCCAGCAGGTACGGGACGGGAACCTACAATGAGCAGTTCTTC. Amino acids: CASRYGTGTYNEQFF.

This clonotype came up a few times. The germline gene is not matched at one end of the junction; a read error may be the cause. V gene TRBV6-1 combines with J gene TRBJ2-2, with D unresolved. The germline gives CDR1 MNHNS, CDR2 SASEGT. This CDR3 has 14 amino acids. CDR3 protein: CASSEELSTGELFF. The CDR3 region has the DNA TGTGCCAGCAGCGAAGAGCTCAGCACCGGGGAGCTGTTTTTT.

This clonotype was counted a few times. The chain links TRBV7-2 to TRBJ2-3; D is possibly TRBD2 (5 bases). V was trimmed by 7 bases and J by 4 bases, leaving 12 bases between them. The CDR3 is 13 amino acids. Per the germline V gene, CDR1 is SGHTA and CDR2 is FQGNSA. The CDR3 DNA reads TGTGCCAGCACCCGTCCGGAGGCAGATACGCAGTATTTT. Translation gives CASTRPEADTQYF.

This clonotype was observed a few times. The chain joins TRBV27 to TRBJ2-7; D is perhaps TRBD1 or TRBD2 (5 bases each). Germline assignment: CDR1 MNHEY and CDR2 SMNVEV (reference sequence). V lost 7 bases and J lost 4, with 23 bases in between. The CDR3 is 16 amino acids. CDR3 amino acids: CASTQYPARGFYEQYF. CDR3 coding DNA: TGTGCCAGCACCCAGTATCCCGCGAGGGGATTTTACGAGCAGTACTTC.

This clonotype was seen repeatedly, ten times or more. The chain combines TRBV12-3 or TRBV12-4 with TRBJ1-1, with TRBD1 as a possible D gene (5 bases). The CDR3 runs to 14 residues. Between the trimmed V and J ends, which lost 2 bases and 1 base, there was a span of 8 bases. In DNA, the CDR3 is TGTGCCAGCAGTTTATCGGGGACGAACACTGAAGCTTTCTTT. Translating it yields CASSLSGTNTEAFF.

The chain joins TRBV2 to TRBJ2-7; 7 bases fit TRBD1. The J segment lost 2 bases and the V segment lost 2 bases, leaving 6 bases of the junction unmatched. The CDR3 is made up of 15 amino acids. The germline V gene encodes CDR1 SNHLY and CDR2 FYNNEI. For the CDR3, the DNA is TGTGCCAGCAGTGAATGGGACAGACCGACCTACGAGCAGTACTTC. Residues: CASSEWDRPTYEQYF.

This clonotype was seen ten or more times. The J gene is TRBJ2-7, the V gene TRBV20-1; TRBD2 might be the D (6 bases). CDR3 length: 13 residues. CDR1 and CDR2 (germline): DFQATT, SNEGSKA (reference sequence). The V gene lost 6 bases and the J gene lost 4 bases, with 16 bases spanning the gap. DNA for the CDR3: TGCAGTGCCCTCGGGACTGGACCTTACGAGCAGTACTTC. The encoded protein is CSALGTGPYEQYF.

In its sample, this clonotype was seen a few times. This chain joins TRBV7-9 and TRBJ2-3; possible D gene TRBD1, 6 bases. There are 14 residues in the CDR3. V shed 4 bases and J shed 3 bases, with 11 bases lying between them. In germline, CDR1 is SEHNR, CDR2 FQNEAQ (reference sequence). CDR3 region: CASSYGQPTDTQYF. As DNA, the CDR3 is TGTGCCAGCAGCTACGGACAGCCGACAGATACGCAGTATTTT.

The sample holds many counts of this clonotype. The CDR3 spells CAIKRGSEFHEQYF. The CDR3 DNA is TGTGCCATCAAGAGAGGGTCCGAATTCCACGAGCAGTACTTC. J is TRBJ2-7 and V is TRBV10-3; D is perhaps TRBD2 (5 bases). Trimming took off 7 bases at V and 5 bases at J, with 18 bases between the two ends. Germline V CDR1 and CDR2: ENHRY, SYGVKD. The CDR3 consists of 14 residues.